This paragraph covers one T cell receptor beta chain sequence. Seattle-derived patients entered the study during active infection and were followed longitudinally. Per the original methods: Estimates of nucleated cell counts were drawn from the amplification of reference gene primers. The repertoire was sequenced with immunoSEQ multiplex PCR; TCRdb's copy has only in-frame clones and lacks some. The DNA gave D and trimming, while V, J and clone size come from that table. The sample lists about 270,000 clones, approximately 92% seen once, with about 2.5% in the top ten. This entry comes from a study of blood T cell repertoires in COVID-19. Study context: T cells, B-cell-depleted T cells, or PBMCs provided the cDNA or gDNA that served as material.

Germline lookup yields CDR1 SQVTM and CDR2 ANQGSEA. This CDR3 is 14 amino acids long. Unmatched junction bases numbered 5, after V lost 1 base and J lost 9 bases. The genes are TRBV29-1 and TRBJ2-1; 11 nucleotides align to TRBD2. The clonotype originates from a person aged 18-29 years with COVID-19, enrolled during active disease. Sequencing was performed on peripheral blood. The CDR3 protein is CSVEALAGVIEQFF. CDR3 in DNA: TGCAGCGTTGAAGCACTAGCGGGAGTAATTGAGCAGTTCTTC.